A selection of T cell receptor beta chains follows, all from one sample in a study of STAT5B mutations in CD4+ large granular lymphocyte leukemia. Profiling relied on immunoSEQ multiplex PCR, and the TCRdb table lists in-frame clones only, not all of them. The sample includes over 30,000 clones, roughly 85% of them seen just once. The sequenced sample was CD4+ T cells from blood buffy coats. Receptors were obtained from a human donor in good health. Each CDR3 is given with its conserved first and last residue. The order of the fields is clone size, J gene, D gene, V gene, CDR3 DNA, CDR3 protein. D genes are given only for firm matches. Size is omitted from some rows. Given values are once, few, many or a class for expanded clones.

- | TRBJ1-4 | TRBD1 | TRBV7-2 | TGTGCCAGCAGCGAGGGGCCAGGGGGTAGTGAAAAACTGTTTTTT | CASSEGPGGSEKLFF
- | TRBJ2-2 | - | TRBV5-6 | TGTGCCAGCAGCTTGCTAGGGGGGGAGCTGTTTTTT | CASSLLGGELFF
once | TRBJ1-2 | - | TRBV7-2 | TGTGCCAGCAGCTTAGGCCGGGGCGCCAACCATGGCTACACCTTC | CASSLGRGANHGYTF
- | TRBJ2-1 | TRBD2 | TRBV11-3 | TGTGCCAGCAGCTTAATGTTTGCGGGAGCAACCTACAATGAGCAGTTCTTC | CASSLMFAGATYNEQFF
few | TRBJ1-2 | - | TRBV6-5 | TGTGCCAGCAGTTCCTCTCTACAGGGTTATGGCTACACCTTC | CASSSSLQGYGYTF
- | TRBJ2-7 | TRBD1 | TRBV7-9 | TGTGCCAGCAGGGACCCGGGACAGGGTGGCGAGCAGTACTTC | CASRDPGQGGEQYF
- | TRBJ1-2 | TRBD1 | TRBV14 | TGTGCCAGCCAGCGGACAGGGACTAACTATGGCTACACCTTC | CASQRTGTNYGYTF
- | TRBJ2-6 | - | TRBV5-1 | TGCGCCAGCAGCTTGGATGGCCCTATTGGGAGCTCTGGGGCCAACGTCCTGACTTTC | CASSLDGPIGSSGANVLTF
- | TRBJ2-3 | - | TRBV28 | TGTGCCAGCAGTTTAGTAACAGGGTGGGAGAATACGCAGTATTTT | CASSLVTGWENTQYF
- | TRBJ2-3 | TRBD2 | TRBV10-3 | TGTGCCATCAGTGAGCCTAGCGGGAGTACAGATACGCAGTATTTT | CAISEPSGSTDTQYF
- | TRBJ2-1 | - | TRBV9 | TGTGCCAGCAGCGGTTCCACGGGGGCGGCTGAGCAGTTCTTC | CASSGSTGAAEQFF
- | TRBJ1-5 | - | TRBV14 | TGTGCCAGCAGCCAAGGAGGGGGCAATCAGCCCCAGCATTTT | CASSQGGGNQPQHF
few | TRBJ1-2 | - | TRBV21-1 | TGTGCCAGCAGCAAAGGCCCGCAACATCAGGGCTACACCTTC | CASSKGPQHQGYTF
- | TRBJ1-1 | - | TRBV6-1 | TGTGCCAGCAGTGAAGCGTTCCACACTGAAGCTTTCTTT | CASSEAFHTEAFF
few | TRBJ2-2 | - | TRBV21-1 | TGTGCCAGCAGCAAGAGACTAGCGGAGCCCCAACGGTTCGGGGAGCTGTTTTTT | CASSKRLAEPQRFGELFF
few | TRBJ2-7 | - | TRBV2 | TGTGCCAGCAGGGACGTCTCCTACGAGCAGTACTTC | CASRDVSYEQYF
- | TRBJ2-7 | - | TRBV9 | TGTGCCAGCAGCGTCGGGGGTATAGCCTACGAGCAGTACTTC | CASSVGGIAYEQYF
- | TRBJ2-5 | - | TRBV7-8 | TGTGCCAGCAGCTTGGGGGCAGTGGAGACCCAGTACTTC | CASSLGAVETQYF
few | TRBJ2-7 | - | TRBV7-9 | TGTGCCAGCAGCTTTGGCAGGGTGGAAGACGAGCAGTACTTC | CASSFGRVEDEQYF
few | TRBJ2-7 | TRBD1 | TRBV6-1 | TGTGCCAGCAGTGATCAGGGGGCTGGCGAGCAGTACTTC | CASSDQGAGEQYF
- | TRBJ2-1 | TRBD2 | TRBV11-2 | TGTGCCAGCAGCTTAGTGACGGGAGGCTTAAATGAGCAGTTCTTC | CASSLVTGGLNEQFF
- | TRBJ2-7 | - | TRBV10-1 | TGCGCCAGCAGTGAATCTATAAACTACGAGCAGTACTTC | CASSESINYEQYF
- | TRBJ1-2 | - | TRBV20-1 | TGCAGTGCCCCCAGAGAACCGGGCTACACCTTC | CSAPREPGYTF
- | TRBJ1-1 | TRBD1 | TRBV2 | TGTGCCAGCGGACAGGGGAAGAATCCGGCTTTCTTT | CASGQGKNPAFF
- | TRBJ1-5 | - | TRBV7-9 | TGTGCCAGCAGCTACTGGGACTCATATAGCAATCAGCCCCAGCATTTT | CASSYWDSYSNQPQHF
- | TRBJ2-3 | - | TRBV5-6 | TGTGCCAGCAGCTATGCAGATACGCAGTATTTT | CASSYADTQYF
- | TRBJ2-6 | TRBD1 | TRBV2 | TGTGCCAGCAGGCCGGGTCAGGGGGCCTCCCCTGGGGCCAACGTCCTGACTTTC | CASRPGQGASPGANVLTF
hyperexpanded | TRBJ2-7 | - | TRBV25-1 | TGTGCCAGCAGGACAGGCTCAAGCTCCTACGAGCAGTACTTC | CASRTGSSSYEQYF
- | TRBJ2-2 | TRBD2 | TRBV28 | TGTGCCAGCAGTTTCGGAACTAGCGGAACCGGGGAGCTGTTTTTT | CASSFGTSGTGELFF